The 7 T cell receptor beta chains presented below share a single source sample, sequenced in a study of blood T cells in healthy people across ages. Then a second PCR, running roughly 7 to 11 cycles, was carried out with a sample-barcoded 5' primer and a J-beta primer mix. One entry per CDR3 protein results from TCRdb running MiXCR on the 5' RACE reads. The data show some 700,000 distinct CDR3 sequences, about 20% seen once. What was sequenced was blood. Receptor source: a man aged 70 or older in good health.

This clonotype came up a few times. This CDR3 is CASSQELLPVPGQGNQPQHF. The CDR3, as DNA: TGCGCCAGCAGCCAAGAATTGTTACCGGTACCGGGACAGGGAAATCAGCCCCAGCATTTT. The chain uses TRBV4-3 and TRBJ1-5, with 9 bases that match TRBD1. Trimming cost V 0 bases and J 4 bases; bases outside gene matches: 16. This CDR3 comprises 20 residues. Germline loops: CDR1 LGHNA, CDR2 YSLEER.

This clonotype was detected only a few times. This chain uses TRBV9 with TRBJ1-4; the D gene is possibly TRBD1 (6 bases). The CDR3 loop spans 16 amino acids. The germline V and J ends were trimmed by 4 bases and 8 bases, with 21 bases remaining between them. CDR1 and CDR2 (germline): SGDLS, YYNGEE. The CDR3, as DNA: TGTGCCAGCAGCCCTCTACATGGGGGCGTAGGCGAAAAACTGTTTTTT. Its protein product is CASSPLHGGVGEKLFF.

As for this clonotype: With a much larger clone just one base away, this may be a read error. The missing conserved phenylalanine or tryptophan at the end of this CDR3 makes a read error likely. The chain has TRBV18 and TRBJ1-5; D unresolved. The CDR3 contains 14 residues. Between the trimmed V and J ends, which lost 2 bases and 2 bases, there was a span of 7 bases. Germline V gives CDR1 KGHSH, CDR2 LQKENI. CDR3 in amino acids: CASSPTGGNQPQHS. In DNA, the CDR3 is TGTGCCAGCTCACCAACGGGCGGCAATCAGCCCCAGCATTCT.

The chain combines TRBV28 with TRBJ2-3, with TRBD2 as a possible D gene (5 bases). V lost 3 bases and J lost 10, with 14 bases in between. The CDR3 extends over 13 amino acids. Germline-derived CDR1 and CDR2 are MDHEN and SYDVKM. In DNA form, the CDR3 reads TGTGCCAGCAGTTTGCCCGAGGCGCGGGCGCAGTATTTT. Residues: CASSLPEARAQYF.

Only a few counts were recorded for this clonotype. The genes are TRBV20-1 and TRBJ2-3, with D tentatively TRBD2 (5 bases). Germline V gene sequence: CDR1 DFQATT, CDR2 SNEGSKA (reference sequence). V gave up 6 bases and J gave up 4 bases, with 11 bases separating them. The CDR3 covers 12 residues. The CDR3, as DNA: TGCAGTGCCACCGAGGAGGCAGATACGCAGTATTTT. It specifies CSATEEADTQYF.

This clonotype was observed a handful of times. V is TRBV11-3 and J is TRBJ2-1; 9 bases agree with TRBD2. The CDR3 consists of 15 residues. In germline, CDR1 is SGHNT, CDR2 YENEEA. The V gene end was trimmed by 6 bases and the J gene end by 7 bases; junction bases not matched to a gene: 10. The CDR3 nucleotides read TGTGCCAGCAGTTTTAGCGGGAGTAGGGGGAATGAGCAGTTCTTC. This sequence encodes CASSFSGSRGNEQFF.

The rearrangement uses TRBV29-1 and TRBJ2-3, with D possibly being TRBD1 (5 bases). CDR3 length equals 14 residues. The germline V gene encodes CDR1 SQVTM and CDR2 ANQGSEA. The V end was cut by 6 bases, the J end by 1 base, with 14 bases between. CDR3 amino acids: CSVTVDTGTDTQYF. CDR3 in DNA: TGCAGCGTGACAGTGGACACCGGCACAGATACGCAGTATTTT.